This T cell receptor (beta chain) stems from a study of blood T cells in healthy people across ages. The second PCR ran roughly 6 to 11 cycles with a sample-barcoded 5' primer and J-beta primers. TCRdb redid the calling of the 5' RACE reads with MiXCR, one entry per CDR3 protein. The sample shows fewer than 1.5 million distinct CDR3 sequences, around 39% of them seen only once. This CDR3 comprises 14 residues. Germline CDR1 reads MRHNA; CDR2 reads SNTAGT. The V end lost 3 bases, the J end lost 1 base, and 9 bases lay between the germline ends. Individuals who donated were healthy Caucasians from Russia aged roughly 6 to 90. This clonotype came up a few times.

The sequence derives from a woman between 18 and 30 years old in good health. What was sequenced was blood. V gene TRBV6-4 combines with J gene TRBJ1-1; D gene unclear. The CDR3 here is CASSEYEGNTEAFF. In nucleotides, the CDR3 is TGTGCCAGCAGTGAATATGAGGGGAACACTGAAGCTTTCTTT.